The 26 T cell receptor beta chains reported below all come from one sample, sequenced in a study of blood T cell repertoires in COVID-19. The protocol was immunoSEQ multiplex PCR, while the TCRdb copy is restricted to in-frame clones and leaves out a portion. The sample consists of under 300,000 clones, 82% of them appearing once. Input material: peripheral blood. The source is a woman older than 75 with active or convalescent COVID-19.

CDR3 in amino acids: CASSLGATSGDGTDTQYF. CDR3 in DNA: TGTGCCAGCAGCTTAGGCGCGACTAGCGGGGATGGTACAGATACGCAGTATTTT. The chain recombines TRBV11-3 with TRBJ2-3; TRBD2 aligns across 11 bases. Trimming removed 1 base from V and 3 bases from J; junction bases left unmatched: 9. This CDR3 is 18 amino acids long. The germline V gene encodes CDR1 SGHNT and CDR2 YENEEA.

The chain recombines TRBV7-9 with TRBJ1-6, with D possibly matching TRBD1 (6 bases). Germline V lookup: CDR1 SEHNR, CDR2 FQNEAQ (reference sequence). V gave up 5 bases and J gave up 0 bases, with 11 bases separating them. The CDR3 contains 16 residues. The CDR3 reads CASSQQGSSYNSPLHF. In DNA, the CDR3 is TGTGCCAGCAGCCAACAGGGCTCCTCCTATAATTCACCCCTCCACTTT.

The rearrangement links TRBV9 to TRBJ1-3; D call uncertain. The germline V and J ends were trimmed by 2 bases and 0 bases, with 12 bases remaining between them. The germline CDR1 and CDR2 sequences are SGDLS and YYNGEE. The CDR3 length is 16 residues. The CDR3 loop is CASSVSYDNSGNTIYF. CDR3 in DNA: TGTGCCAGCAGCGTTTCATACGACAACTCTGGAAACACCATATATTTT.

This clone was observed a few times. The chain's CDR3 is CASSIERERGNQPQHF. The CDR3, as DNA: TGTGCCAGTAGTATAGAACGGGAGAGGGGCAATCAGCCCCAGCATTTT. The chain uses TRBV19 and TRBJ1-5; D is uncertain. V lost 0 bases and J lost 2, with 11 bases in between. The CDR3 covers 16 residues. The germline V gene has CDR1 LNHDA and CDR2 SQIVND (reference sequence). The whole variable domain, remainder taken from reference TRBV19 and TRBJ1-5, is DGGITQSPKYLFRKEGQNVTLSCEQNLNHDAMYWYRQDPGQGLRLIYYSQIVNDFQKGDIAEGYSVSREKKESFPLTVTSAQKNPTAFYLCASSIERERGNQPQHFGDGTRLSIL.

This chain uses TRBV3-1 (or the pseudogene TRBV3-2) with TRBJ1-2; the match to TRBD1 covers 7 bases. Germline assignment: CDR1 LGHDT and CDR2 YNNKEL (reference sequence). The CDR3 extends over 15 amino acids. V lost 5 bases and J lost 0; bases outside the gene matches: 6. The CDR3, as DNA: TGTGCCAGCAGCAACCGGGACAGAGCTAACTATGGCTACACCTTC. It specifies CASSNRDRANYGYTF.

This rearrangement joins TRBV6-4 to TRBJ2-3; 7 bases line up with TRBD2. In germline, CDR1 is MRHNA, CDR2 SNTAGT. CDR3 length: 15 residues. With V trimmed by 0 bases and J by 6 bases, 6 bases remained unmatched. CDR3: CASSDSGLPSDTQYF. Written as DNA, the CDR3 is TGTGCCAGCAGTGACTCGGGACTACCTTCTGATACGCAGTATTTT.

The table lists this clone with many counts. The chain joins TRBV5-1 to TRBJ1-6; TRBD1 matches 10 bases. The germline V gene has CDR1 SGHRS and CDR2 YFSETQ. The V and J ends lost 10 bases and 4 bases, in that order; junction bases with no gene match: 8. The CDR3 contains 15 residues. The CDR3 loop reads CAVRQGADYNSPLHF. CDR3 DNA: TGCGCCGTCCGACAGGGGGCTGATTATAATTCACCCCTCCACTTT.

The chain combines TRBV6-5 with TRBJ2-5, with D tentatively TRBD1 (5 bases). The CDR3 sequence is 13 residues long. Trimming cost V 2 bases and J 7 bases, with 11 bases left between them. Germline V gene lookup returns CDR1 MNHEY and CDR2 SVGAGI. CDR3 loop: CASSYGAPGTQYF. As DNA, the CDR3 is TGTGCCAGCAGTTACGGGGCCCCTGGGACCCAGTACTTC.

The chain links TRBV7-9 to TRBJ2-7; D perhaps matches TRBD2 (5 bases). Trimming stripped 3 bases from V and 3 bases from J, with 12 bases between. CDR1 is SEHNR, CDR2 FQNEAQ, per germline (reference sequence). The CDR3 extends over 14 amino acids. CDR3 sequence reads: CASSLTGGRYEQYF. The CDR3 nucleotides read TGTGCCAGCAGCTTGACCGGCGGGCGCTACGAGCAGTACTTC.

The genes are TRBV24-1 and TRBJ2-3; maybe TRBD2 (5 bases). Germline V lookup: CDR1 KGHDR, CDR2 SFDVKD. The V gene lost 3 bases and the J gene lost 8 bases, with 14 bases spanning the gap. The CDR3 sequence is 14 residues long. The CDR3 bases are TGTGCCACCAGTGATACCCGGACGGGGAGTACGCAGTATTTT. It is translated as CATSDTRTGSTQYF.

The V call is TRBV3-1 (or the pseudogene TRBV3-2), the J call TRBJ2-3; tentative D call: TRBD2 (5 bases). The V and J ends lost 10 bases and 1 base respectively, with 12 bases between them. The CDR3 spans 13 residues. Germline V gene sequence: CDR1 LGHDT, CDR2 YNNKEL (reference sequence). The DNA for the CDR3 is TGTGCCACGGGCCCCGGGGGCACAGATACGCAGTATTTT. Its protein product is CATGPGGTDTQYF.

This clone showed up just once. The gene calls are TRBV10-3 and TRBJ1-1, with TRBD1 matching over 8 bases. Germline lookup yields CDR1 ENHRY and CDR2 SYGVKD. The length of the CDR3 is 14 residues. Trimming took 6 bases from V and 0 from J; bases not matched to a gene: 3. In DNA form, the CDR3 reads TGTGCCATCAGGGGACAGGTTTTGAACACTGAAGCTTTCTTT. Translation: CAIRGQVLNTEAFF.

The CDR3 spells CASSFGQPLSTEAFF. CDR3 bases: TGTGCCAGCAGTTTCGGACAGCCCCTCTCCACTGAAGCTTTCTTT. This chain joins TRBV6-5 and TRBJ1-1; a possible D gene is TRBD1 (6 bases). V was shortened by 4 bases and J by 4 bases, with 16 bases between the two germline ends. CDR3 length: 15 residues. CDR1 is MNHEY, CDR2 SVGAGI, per germline.

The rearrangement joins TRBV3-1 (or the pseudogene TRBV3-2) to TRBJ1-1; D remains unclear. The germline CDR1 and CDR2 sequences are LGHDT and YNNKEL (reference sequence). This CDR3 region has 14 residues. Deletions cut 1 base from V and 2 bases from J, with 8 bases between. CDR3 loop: CASSQAGFNTEAFF. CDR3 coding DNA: TGTGCCAGCAGCCAAGCAGGTTTCAACACTGAAGCTTTCTTT.

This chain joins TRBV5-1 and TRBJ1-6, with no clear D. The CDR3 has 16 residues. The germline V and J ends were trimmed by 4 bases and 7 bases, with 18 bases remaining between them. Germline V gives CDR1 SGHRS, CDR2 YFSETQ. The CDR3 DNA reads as TGCGCCAGCAGCACATCAGCCCAACTAGGGAATTCACCCCTCCACTTT. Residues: CASSTSAQLGNSPLHF.

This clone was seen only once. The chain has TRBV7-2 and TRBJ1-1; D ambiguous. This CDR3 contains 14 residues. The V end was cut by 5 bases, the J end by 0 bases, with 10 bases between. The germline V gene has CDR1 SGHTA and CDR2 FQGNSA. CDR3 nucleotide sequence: TGTGCCAGCAGCCCCCGACTGGTGAACACTGAAGCTTTCTTT. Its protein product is CASSPRLVNTEAFF.

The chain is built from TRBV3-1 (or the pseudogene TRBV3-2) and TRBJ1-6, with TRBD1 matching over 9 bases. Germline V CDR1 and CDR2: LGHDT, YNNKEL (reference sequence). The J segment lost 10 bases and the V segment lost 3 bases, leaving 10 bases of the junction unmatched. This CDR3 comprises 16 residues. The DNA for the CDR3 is TGTGCCAGCAGCCAGGGCGGGACAGGGTTGTTCTCACCCCTCCACTTT. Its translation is CASSQGGTGLFSPLHF.

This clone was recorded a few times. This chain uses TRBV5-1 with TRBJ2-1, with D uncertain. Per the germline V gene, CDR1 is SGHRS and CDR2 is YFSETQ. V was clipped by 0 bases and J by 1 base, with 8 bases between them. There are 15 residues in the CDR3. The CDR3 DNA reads TGCGCCAGCAGCTTGGGGGCCAGGTCCTACAATGAGCAGTTCTTC. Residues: CASSLGARSYNEQFF.

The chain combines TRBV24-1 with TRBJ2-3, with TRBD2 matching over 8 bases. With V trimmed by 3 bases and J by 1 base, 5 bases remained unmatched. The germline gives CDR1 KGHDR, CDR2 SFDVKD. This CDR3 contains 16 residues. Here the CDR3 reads CATSDPGLGGTDTQYF. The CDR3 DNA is TGTGCCACCAGTGATCCGGGACTAGGGGGCACAGATACGCAGTATTTT.

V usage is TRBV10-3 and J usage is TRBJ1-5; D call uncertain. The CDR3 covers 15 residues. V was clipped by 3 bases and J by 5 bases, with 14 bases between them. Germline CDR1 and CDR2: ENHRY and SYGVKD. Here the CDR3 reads CAISEKGGRDQPQHF. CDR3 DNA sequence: TGTGCCATCAGTGAAAAGGGAGGGAGGGATCAGCCCCAGCATTTT.

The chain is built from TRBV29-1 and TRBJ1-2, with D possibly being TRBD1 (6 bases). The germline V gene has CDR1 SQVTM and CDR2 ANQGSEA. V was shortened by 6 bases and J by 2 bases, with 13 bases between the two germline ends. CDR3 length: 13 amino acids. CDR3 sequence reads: CSVSTGTNYGYTF. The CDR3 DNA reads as TGCAGCGTATCGACAGGAACAAACTATGGCTACACCTTC.

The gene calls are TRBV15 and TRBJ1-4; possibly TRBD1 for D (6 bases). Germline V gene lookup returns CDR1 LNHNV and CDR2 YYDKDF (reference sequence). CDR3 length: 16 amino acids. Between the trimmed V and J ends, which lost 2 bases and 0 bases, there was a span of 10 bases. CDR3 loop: CATSRLPGATNEKLFF. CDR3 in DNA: TGTGCCACCAGCAGACTACCAGGGGCAACTAATGAAAAACTGTTTTTT.

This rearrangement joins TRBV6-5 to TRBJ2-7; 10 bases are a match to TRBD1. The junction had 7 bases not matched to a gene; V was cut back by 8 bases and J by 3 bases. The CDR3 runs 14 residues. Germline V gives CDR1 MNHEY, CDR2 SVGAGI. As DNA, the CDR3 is TGTGCCAGCGAAATCGGGACAGGGGACTACGAGCAGTACTTC. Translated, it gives CASEIGTGDYEQYF.

The CDR3 is CASSQGGLGETQYF. The DNA for the CDR3 is TGTGCCAGCAGCCAGGGGGGCCTTGGGGAGACCCAGTACTTC. V is TRBV5-6 and J is TRBJ2-5; weak D call: TRBD1 (7 bases). The CDR3 is 14 residues long. V was shortened by 4 bases and J by 5 bases, with 15 bases between the two germline ends. Looked up from germline, CDR1 is SGHDT and CDR2 is YYEEEE.

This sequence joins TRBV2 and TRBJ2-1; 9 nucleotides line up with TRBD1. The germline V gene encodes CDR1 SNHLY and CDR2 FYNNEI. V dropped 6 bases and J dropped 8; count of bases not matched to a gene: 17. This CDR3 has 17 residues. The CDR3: CASRLFSGTGRLDEQFF. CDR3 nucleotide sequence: TGTGCCAGCAGACTCTTCTCGGGGACAGGGAGACTTGATGAGCAGTTCTTC.

CDR3 DNA: TGCGTACCAGGGAACTATGGCTACACCTTC. It specifies CVPGNYGYTF. The rearrangement joins TRBV20-1 to TRBJ1-2, with a possible D match to TRBD1 (5 bases). CDR3 size: 10 residues. Germline assignment: CDR1 DFQATT and CDR2 SNEGSKA (reference sequence).